A selection of T cell receptor beta chains follows, all from one sample in a study of cytomegalovirus exposure and HLA in healthy donors. Assay: immunoSEQ multiplex PCR; the TCRdb copy retains only in-frame clones and omits some. The sample records 130,000 or so clones, over 70% being singletons. The sample taken for sequencing was PBMCs. The source is a young woman in good health and CMV-seronegative. Both conserved end residues are part of each CDR3. D genes are given only for firm matches. Size tells how often a clone was seen (once, few, many) or the class of an expanded clone, and some rows leave it out.

v_call	clone_size	j_call	d_call	cdr3_aa	cdr3_nt
TRBV27	NA	TRBJ1-5	NA	CASSFIGPENQPQHF	TGTGCCAGCAGTTTCATTGGCCCGGAGAATCAGCCCCAGCATTTT
TRBV10-1	NA	TRBJ1-2	NA	CASSSTRSYGYTF	TGCGCCAGCAGTTCAACTCGGTCCTATGGCTACACCTTC
TRBV2	NA	TRBJ2-7	TRBD1	CASSEELGTGYTYEQYF	TGTGCCAGCAGTGAAGAGCTCGGGACAGGGTATACCTACGAGCAGTACTTC
TRBV7-2	NA	TRBJ2-1	TRBD2	CASSRLAGGMDEQFF	TGTGCCAGCAGCCGTTTAGCGGGAGGAATGGATGAGCAGTTCTTC
TRBV5-1	NA	TRBJ2-2	TRBD2	CASSPGLAGVSGELFF	TGCGCCAGCAGCCCGGGACTAGCGGGAGTAAGCGGGGAGCTGTTTTTT
TRBV5-1	NA	TRBJ2-7	TRBD2	CASSFGGTSGRASHEQYF	TGCGCCAGCAGCTTCGGTGGGACTAGCGGGAGGGCCAGCCACGAGCAGTACTTC
TRBV2	NA	TRBJ2-7	NA	CASSEALFGTDTESYEQYF	TGTGCCAGCAGTGAAGCGCTTTTCGGGACTGACACGGAATCCTACGAGCAGTACTTC
TRBV29-1	NA	TRBJ2-3	TRBD2	CSVAGTSGSRPDTQYF	TGCAGCGTTGCCGGGACTAGCGGGAGTCGTCCAGATACGCAGTATTTT
TRBV28	NA	TRBJ2-6	NA	CASISELSGANVLTF	TGTGCCAGCATCTCAGAATTGTCTGGGGCCAACGTCCTGACTTTC
TRBV4-1	NA	TRBJ1-5	NA	CASSLLVGGAADQPQHF	TGCGCCAGCAGCCTCCTTGTGGGGGGGGCTGCCGATCAGCCCCAGCATTTT
TRBV5-1	NA	TRBJ2-2	TRBD1	CARAEDRANGELFF	TGCGCCAGAGCGGAGGACAGGGCGAACGGGGAGCTGTTTTTT
TRBV2	NA	TRBJ1-5	TRBD1	CASRADRASNQPQHF	TGTGCCAGCAGGGCGGACAGGGCCAGCAATCAGCCCCAGCATTTT
TRBV6-7	NA	TRBJ2-2	NA	CARHFQGDWNTGELFF	TGTGCCAGGCACTTTCAGGGTGACTGGAACACCGGGGAGCTGTTTTTT
TRBV30	NA	TRBJ2-7	TRBD2	CAWSVAGDLQQYF	TGTGCCTGGTCTGTAGCGGGAGACTTACAGCAGTACTTC
TRBV7-6	NA	TRBJ2-3	NA	CASSQKGGSTDTQYF	TGTGCCAGCAGCCAAAAAGGGGGTAGCACAGATACGCAGTATTTT
TRBV5-1	NA	TRBJ1-1	NA	CASSSPRGSATEAFF	TGCGCCAGCAGCTCGCCCAGGGGATCGGCCACTGAAGCTTTCTTT
TRBV15	NA	TRBJ2-7	NA	CATSRDRNRPIYEQYF	TGTGCCACCAGCAGAGATCGAAACAGGCCTATCTACGAGCAGTACTTC
TRBV5-1	NA	TRBJ2-7	TRBD1	CASSGRGREQYF	TGCGCCAGCAGCGGCAGGGGGCGGGAGCAGTACTTC
TRBV7-8	few	TRBJ1-1	NA	CASSLRGQRGGNTEAFF	TGTGCCAGCAGCTTACGGGGTCAGCGGGGCGGGAACACTGAAGCTTTCTTT
TRBV10-2	NA	TRBJ1-5	NA	CASSEPGQPQHF	TGCGCCAGCAGTGAGCCGGGTCAGCCCCAGCATTTT
TRBV4-1	NA	TRBJ2-7	TRBD1	CASGRTQGAKGEQYF	TGCGCCAGCGGACGAACGCAGGGGGCGAAAGGTGAGCAGTACTTC
TRBV6-1	NA	TRBJ1-5	NA	CASSEGQSNQPQHF	TGTGCCAGCAGTGAAGGGCAGAGCAATCAGCCCCAGCATTTT
TRBV20-1	NA	TRBJ1-1	NA	CSAPDRGAFF	TGCAGTGCGCCTGATCGGGGAGCTTTCTTT
TRBV6-5	NA	TRBJ2-3	NA	CASSYSQRGDTTQYF	TGTGCCAGCAGTTACTCGCAACGTGGGGACACTACGCAGTATTTT
TRBV14	NA	TRBJ2-7	TRBD2	CASSQDSLAGGEQYF	TGTGCCAGCAGCCAAGATTCCCTAGCGGGAGGCGAGCAGTACTTC
TRBV4-2	once	TRBJ1-5	NA	CASSQSPLSGSDQPQHF	TGTGCCAGCAGCCAATCGCCACTGTCGGGGAGTGATCAGCCCCAGCATTTT
TRBV2	NA	TRBJ1-1	NA	CASSGDRNTEAFF	TGTGCCAGCAGTGGCGACAGAAACACTGAAGCTTTCTTT
TRBV5-1	NA	TRBJ1-1	NA	CASSLSDRGLDTEAFF	TGCGCCAGCAGCTTGTCGGATCGGGGGTTGGACACTGAAGCTTTCTTT
TRBV6-1	NA	TRBJ1-1	NA	CASTRGRTEAFF	TGTGCCAGCACTCGGGGGAGAACTGAAGCTTTCTTT
TRBV7-6	once	TRBJ1-2	NA	CASSPTLGQGYTF	TGTGCCAGCAGTCCTACCCTGGGGCAAGGCTACACCTTC
TRBV13	NA	TRBJ2-6	NA	CASSLGYGSGANVLTF	TGTGCCAGCAGCTTAGGATACGGTTCTGGGGCCAACGTCCTGACTTTC
TRBV25-1	NA	TRBJ1-4	NA	CASSEERQGKLFF	TGTGCCAGCAGTGAAGAAAGGCAGGGAAAACTGTTTTTT
TRBV6-4	NA	TRBJ2-1	NA	CASSPSLLSISYNEQFF	TGTGCCAGCAGTCCCTCTCTCCTATCGATCTCCTACAATGAGCAGTTCTTC
TRBV5-4	NA	TRBJ2-1	TRBD2	CASSAGTSGYNEQFF	TGTGCCAGCAGCGCCGGGACTAGCGGCTACAATGAGCAGTTCTTC
TRBV6-5	NA	TRBJ2-1	TRBD1	CAAQRDRDRGNEQFF	TGTGCCGCCCAGCGGGACCGGGACAGGGGGAATGAGCAGTTCTTC
TRBV21-1	NA	TRBJ2-3	NA	CASSEKNGDGQGEGDTQYF	TGTGCCAGCAGCGAAAAAAATGGGGACGGACAGGGGGAGGGAGATACGCAGTATTTT
TRBV10-3	NA	TRBJ2-5	TRBD1	CAISVGTGGGITQYF	TGTGCCATCAGTGTTGGGACAGGGGGAGGGATTACCCAGTACTTC
TRBV11-2	NA	TRBJ2-7	TRBD1	CASSFPPRTGNDEQYF	TGTGCCAGCAGCTTTCCCCCAAGGACAGGTAACGACGAGCAGTACTTC
TRBV15	few	TRBJ2-6	NA	CATSRDHSGANVLTF	TGTGCCACCAGCAGAGACCATTCTGGGGCCAACGTCCTGACTTTC
TRBV29-1	NA	TRBJ2-3	TRBD2	CSVSGLASTDTQYF	TGCAGCGTTTCTGGACTAGCTAGCACAGATACGCAGTATTTT
TRBV6-5	NA	TRBJ1-3	TRBD1	CASSRPGQSGNTIYF	TGTGCCAGCAGTCGTCCGGGACAGTCTGGAAACACCATATATTTT
TRBV6-4	NA	TRBJ2-7	TRBD2	CASSDVAGTEQYF	TGTGCCAGCAGTGATGTAGCGGGAACCGAGCAGTACTTC
TRBV6-5	once	TRBJ2-7	NA	CASSFNRGTYEQYF	TGTGCCAGCAGTTTCAATAGGGGGACCTACGAGCAGTACTTC
TRBV4-2	NA	TRBJ1-2	NA	CASSQDPRSGYTF	TGTGCCAGCAGCCAAGACCCCCGGTCTGGCTACACCTTC
TRBV18	once	TRBJ1-1	NA	CASSPRPGPNTEAFF	TGTGCCAGCTCACCACGGCCAGGGCCGAACACTGAAGCTTTCTTT
TRBV7-9	NA	TRBJ2-1	TRBD2	CASSLPLAEGYNEQFF	TGTGCCAGCAGCCTCCCCCTAGCGGAGGGCTACAATGAGCAGTTCTTC
TRBV18	NA	TRBJ1-1	TRBD1	CASSPGQVNTEAFF	TGTGCCAGCTCACCGGGACAGGTGAATACTGAAGCTTTCTTT
TRBV30	once	TRBJ2-3	NA	CAWSGVGRGDTQYF	TGTGCCTGGAGTGGAGTGGGCAGGGGAGATACGCAGTATTTT
TRBV29-1	NA	TRBJ2-2	NA	CSAIRTTGNTGELFF	TGCAGCGCGATTCGGACTACCGGCAACACCGGGGAGCTGTTTTTT
TRBV4-1	NA	TRBJ2-5	TRBD1	CASSQDRGQGAETQYF	TGCGCCAGCAGCCAAGATCGGGGACAGGGGGCCGAGACCCAGTACTTC
TRBV20-1	few	TRBJ2-3	NA	CSVSWTDTQYF	TGCAGTGTGAGCTGGACAGATACGCAGTATTTT
TRBV19	NA	TRBJ1-1	NA	CASSMRRTVAFNTEAFF	TGTGCCAGTAGTATGCGCCGCACAGTTGCGTTTAACACTGAAGCTTTCTTT
TRBV5-5	NA	TRBJ1-2	TRBD1	CASTPLGQGAIGYTF	TGTGCCAGCACCCCGCTGGGACAGGGGGCAATTGGCTACACCTTC
TRBV7-2	NA	TRBJ1-1	NA	CASSSLGGETEAFF	TGTGCCAGCAGCTCCTTGGGGGGGGAGACTGAAGCTTTCTTT
TRBV6-5	NA	TRBJ2-1	TRBD2	CASSYRGLALNEQFF	TGTGCCAGCAGTTACAGGGGACTAGCGCTTAATGAGCAGTTCTTC